These T cell receptor beta chains were read from a single sample in a study of T cells after yellow fever vaccination. Each CDR3 protein is one row after TCRdb ran MiXCR on the 5' RACE reads. Of roughly 520,000 distinct CDR3 sequences in the sample, 21% were seen once. The source was PBMCs, collected approximately 22 days after the first yellow fever vaccination. All receptors come from a man aged 18 to 35 who received the YFV17D yellow fever vaccine. The CDR3 runs from the conserved cysteine through the conserved F or W. D genes are given only for firm matches. Clone sizes are given selectively: once, few, many, or a class where the clone is expanded.

d_gene: NA; abundance: once; v_gene: TRBV30; j_gene: TRBJ1-1; CDR3aa: CAWSVRGRVNTEAFF; CDR3nt: TGTGCCTGGAGTGTACGGGGCAGGGTGAACACTGAAGCTTTCTTT
d_gene: TRBD1; abundance: few; v_gene: TRBV6-2/TRBV6-3; j_gene: TRBJ2-5; CDR3aa: CASSYVVTGGGGETQYF; CDR3nt: TGTGCCAGCAGTTACGTCGTTACAGGGGGAGGAGGAGAGACCCAGTACTTC
d_gene: NA; abundance: many; v_gene: TRBV6-5; j_gene: TRBJ2-1; CDR3aa: CASSYVRSPGPYNEQFF; CDR3nt: TGTGCCAGCAGTTACGTTCGCTCCCCCGGACCCTACAATGAGCAGTTCTTC
d_gene: TRBD2; abundance: NA; v_gene: TRBV5-1; j_gene: TRBJ2-1; CDR3aa: CASTNGGASYNEQFF; CDR3nt: TGCGCCAGCACCAACGGGGGGGCGTCCTACAATGAGCAGTTCTTC
d_gene: TRBD1; abundance: few; v_gene: TRBV19; j_gene: TRBJ1-1; CDR3aa: CASTSPPGQGLSRAFF; CDR3nt: TGTGCCAGTACCAGCCCCCCGGGACAGGGTCTTTCCAGGGCTTTCTTT
d_gene: TRBD1; abundance: few; v_gene: TRBV3-1; j_gene: TRBJ1-6; CDR3aa: CASSPPGTDNSPLHF; CDR3nt: TGTGCCAGCAGCCCACCCGGGACAGATAATTCACCCCTCCACTTT
d_gene: NA; abundance: NA; v_gene: TRBV20-1; j_gene: TRBJ1-6; CDR3aa: CSARGGTSPLHF; CDR3nt: TGCAGTGCACGGGGGGGCACGTCACCCCTCCACTTT
d_gene: NA; abundance: NA; v_gene: TRBV5-1; j_gene: TRBJ1-3; CDR3aa: CASSAPGRSGNTIYF; CDR3nt: TGCGCCAGCAGTGCTCCGGGGCGCTCTGGAAACACCATATATTTT
d_gene: TRBD2; abundance: NA; v_gene: TRBV15; j_gene: TRBJ2-3; CDR3aa: CATSRDQAGGRLDTQYF; CDR3nt: TGTGCCACTAGCAGAGATCAGGCGGGGGGGCGTCTTGATACGCAGTATTTT
d_gene: NA; abundance: few; v_gene: TRBV11-2; j_gene: TRBJ1-5; CDR3aa: CASSLGDARPQHF; CDR3nt: TGTGCCAGCAGCTTAGGGGACGCGAGGCCCCAGCATTTT
d_gene: TRBD2; abundance: NA; v_gene: TRBV20-1; j_gene: TRBJ2-1; CDR3aa: CSASGTSGGSSYNEQFF; CDR3nt: TGCAGTGCTTCCGGGACTAGCGGGGGGTCCTCCTACAATGAGCAGTTCTTC
d_gene: NA; abundance: few; v_gene: TRBV7-2; j_gene: TRBJ1-1; CDR3aa: CASSLGTVEAFF; CDR3nt: TGTGCCAGCAGCCTAGGAACCGTTGAAGCTTTCTTT
d_gene: TRBD1; abundance: NA; v_gene: TRBV7-9; j_gene: TRBJ1-2; CDR3aa: CASSSRDRGGYTF; CDR3nt: TGTGCCAGCAGCTCGAGGGACAGGGGTGGCTACACCTTC
d_gene: TRBD2; abundance: few; v_gene: TRBV6-2/TRBV6-3; j_gene: TRBJ2-1; CDR3aa: CASSSHGLAGGFF; CDR3nt: TGTGCCAGCAGTTCCCACGGTTTAGCGGGGGGGTTCTTC
d_gene: TRBD2; abundance: NA; v_gene: TRBV27; j_gene: TRBJ2-2; CDR3aa: CASSFERGATGELFF; CDR3nt: TGTGCCAGCAGTTTTGAGCGGGGGGCCACCGGGGAGCTGTTTTTT
d_gene: NA; abundance: many; v_gene: TRBV5-1; j_gene: TRBJ2-7; CDR3aa: CASRAEAVGEQYF; CDR3nt: TGCGCCAGCAGAGCCGAGGCGGTCGGCGAGCAGTACTTC
d_gene: NA; abundance: few; v_gene: TRBV6-5; j_gene: TRBJ2-4; CDR3aa: CASSSRTVAKNIQYF; CDR3nt: TGTGCCAGCAGTTCCCGGACAGTAGCCAAAAACATTCAGTACTTC
d_gene: NA; abundance: few; v_gene: TRBV30; j_gene: TRBJ1-6; CDR3aa: CALGADYNSPLHF; CDR3nt: TGTGCCTTGGGGGCGGATTATAATTCACCCCTCCACTTT
d_gene: NA; abundance: few; v_gene: TRBV18; j_gene: TRBJ1-1; CDR3aa: CASSQGTSNTEAFF; CDR3nt: TGTGCCAGCTCTCAGGGGACCTCGAACACTGAAGCTTTCTTT
d_gene: TRBD2; abundance: many; v_gene: TRBV7-3; j_gene: TRBJ2-1; CDR3aa: CASSLYGGAGNEQFF; CDR3nt: TGTGCCAGCAGCTTATACGGGGGGGCAGGGAATGAGCAGTTCTTC
d_gene: NA; abundance: few; v_gene: TRBV5-1; j_gene: TRBJ1-2; CDR3aa: CASSWDGYGYTF; CDR3nt: TGCGCCAGCAGCTGGGATGGCTATGGCTACACCTTC
d_gene: NA; abundance: few; v_gene: TRBV19; j_gene: TRBJ2-3; CDR3aa: CASSIEAADTQYF; CDR3nt: TGTGCCAGTAGTATAGAAGCAGCGGATACGCAGTATTTT
d_gene: TRBD1; abundance: NA; v_gene: TRBV7-9; j_gene: TRBJ2-3; CDR3aa: CASSLGQGVRTDTQYF; CDR3nt: TGTGCCAGCAGCTTAGGCCAGGGGGTCCGCACAGATACGCAGTATTTT
d_gene: TRBD2; abundance: NA; v_gene: TRBV4-1; j_gene: TRBJ2-3; CDR3aa: CASSQGLSSGGPTDTQYF; CDR3nt: TGCGCCAGCAGCCAAGGGCTTAGTAGCGGGGGACCCACAGATACGCAGTATTTT
d_gene: NA; abundance: few; v_gene: TRBV6-1; j_gene: TRBJ1-2; CDR3aa: CASRAQAAASYTF; CDR3nt: TGTGCCAGCAGAGCACAGGCGGCGGCTAGCTACACCTTC
d_gene: TRBD1; abundance: many; v_gene: TRBV12-3/TRBV12-4; j_gene: TRBJ1-5; CDR3aa: CASSWTGGNQPQHF; CDR3nt: TGTGCCAGCAGCTGGACAGGGGGCAATCAGCCCCAGCATTTT
d_gene: NA; abundance: few; v_gene: TRBV5-5; j_gene: TRBJ2-1; CDR3aa: CASSWDLPVAYNEQFF; CDR3nt: TGTGCCAGCAGCTGGGACTTACCGGTGGCCTACAATGAGCAGTTCTTC
d_gene: TRBD1; abundance: NA; v_gene: TRBV28; j_gene: TRBJ1-1; CDR3aa: CASVVTGGNTEAFF; CDR3nt: TGTGCCAGCGTTGTCACAGGGGGGAACACTGAAGCTTTCTTT